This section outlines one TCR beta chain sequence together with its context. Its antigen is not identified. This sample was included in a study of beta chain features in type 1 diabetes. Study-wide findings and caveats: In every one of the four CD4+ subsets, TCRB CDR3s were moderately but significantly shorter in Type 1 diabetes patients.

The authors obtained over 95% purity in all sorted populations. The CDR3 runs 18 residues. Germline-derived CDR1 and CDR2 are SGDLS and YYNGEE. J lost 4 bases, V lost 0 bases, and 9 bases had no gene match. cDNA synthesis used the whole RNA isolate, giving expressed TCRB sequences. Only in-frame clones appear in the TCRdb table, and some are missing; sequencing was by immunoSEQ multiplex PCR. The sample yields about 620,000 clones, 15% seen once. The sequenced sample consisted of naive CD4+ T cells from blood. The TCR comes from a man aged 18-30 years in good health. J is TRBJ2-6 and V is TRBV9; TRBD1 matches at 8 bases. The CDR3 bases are TGTGCCAGCAGCGTAGGTCCCCGACAGGGGTGGGGGGCCAACGTCCTGACTTTC. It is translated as CASSVGPRQGWGANVLTF. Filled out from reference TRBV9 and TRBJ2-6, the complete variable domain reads DSGVTQTPKHLITATGQRVTLRCSPRSGDLSVYWYQQSLDQGLQFLIQYYNGEERAKGNILERFSAQQFPDLHSELNLSSLELGDSALYFCASSVGPRQGWGANVLTFGAGSRLTVL.